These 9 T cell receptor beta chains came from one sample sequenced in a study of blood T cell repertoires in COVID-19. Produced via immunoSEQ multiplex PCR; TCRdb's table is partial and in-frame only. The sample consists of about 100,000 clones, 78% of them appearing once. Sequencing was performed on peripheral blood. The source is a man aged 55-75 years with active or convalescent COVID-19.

CDR3 in amino acids: CASSASQGRTGNTIYF. The CDR3 bases are TGTGCCAGCAGCGCCTCACAGGGGAGGACTGGAAACACCATATATTTT. This chain uses TRBV7-2 with TRBJ1-3; 7 bases map to TRBD1. CDR1 is SGHTA and CDR2 is FQGNSA in the germline V gene. J was trimmed by 2 bases and V by 5 bases; bases with no gene match: 9. This CDR3 is built from 16 residues. The full variable domain, in which reference TRBV7-2 and TRBJ1-3 provide the parts outside the CDR3, is GAGVSQSPSNKVTEKGKDVELRCDPISGHTALYWYRQSLGQGLEFLIYFQGNSAPDKSGLPSDRFSAERTGGSVSTLTIQRTQQEDSAVYLCASSASQGRTGNTIYFGEGSWLTVV.

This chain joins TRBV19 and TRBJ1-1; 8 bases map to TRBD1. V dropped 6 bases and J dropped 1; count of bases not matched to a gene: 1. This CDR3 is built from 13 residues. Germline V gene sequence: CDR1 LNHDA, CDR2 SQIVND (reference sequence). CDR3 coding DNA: TGTGCCAGTAGCGACAGGGGGAACACTGAAGCTTTCTTT. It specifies CASSDRGNTEAFF. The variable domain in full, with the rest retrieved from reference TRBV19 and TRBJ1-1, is DGGITQSPKYLFRKEGQNVTLSCEQNLNHDAMYWYRQDPGQGLRLIYYSQIVNDFQKGDIAEGYSVSREKKESFPLTVTSAQKNPTAFYLCASSDRGNTEAFFGQGTRLTVV.

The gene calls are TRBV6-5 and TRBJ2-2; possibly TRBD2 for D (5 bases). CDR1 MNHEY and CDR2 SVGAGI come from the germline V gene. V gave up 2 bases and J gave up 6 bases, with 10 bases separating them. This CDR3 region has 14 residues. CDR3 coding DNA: TGTGCCAGCAGTTACCTGGACTCGCCCGGGGAGCTGTTTTTT. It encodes CASSYLDSPGELFF.

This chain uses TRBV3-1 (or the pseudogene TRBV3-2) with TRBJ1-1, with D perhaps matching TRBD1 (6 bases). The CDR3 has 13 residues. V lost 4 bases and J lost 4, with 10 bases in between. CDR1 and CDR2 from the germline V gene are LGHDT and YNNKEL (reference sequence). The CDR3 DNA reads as TGTGCCAGCAGCCGGGACACCTCCACTGAAGCTTTCTTT. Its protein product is CASSRDTSTEAFF.

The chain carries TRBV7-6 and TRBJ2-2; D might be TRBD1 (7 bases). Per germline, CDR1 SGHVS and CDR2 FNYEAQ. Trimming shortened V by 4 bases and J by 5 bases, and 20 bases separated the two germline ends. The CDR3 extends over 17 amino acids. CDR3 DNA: TGTGCCAGCAGCTCCCGATTGGCAGGGGGGCCGACCGGGGAGCTGTTTTTT. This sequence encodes CASSSRLAGGPTGELFF.

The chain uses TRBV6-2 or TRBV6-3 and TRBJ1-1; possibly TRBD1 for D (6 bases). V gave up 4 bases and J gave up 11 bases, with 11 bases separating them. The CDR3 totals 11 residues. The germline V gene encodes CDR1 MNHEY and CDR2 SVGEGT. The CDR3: CASSLDRVAFF. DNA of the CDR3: TGTGCCAGCAGTTTGGACAGAGTCGCTTTCTTT.

CDR3 sequence: CSVGTEIQETQYF. The CDR3 DNA reads TGCAGCGTGGGGACAGAAATACAAGAGACCCAGTACTTC. The genes are TRBV29-1 and TRBJ2-5; TRBD1 matches 7 bases. The CDR3 runs 13 residues. V lost 6 bases and J lost 2; bases outside the gene matches: 6. Germline CDR1 is SQVTM and CDR2 is ANQGSEA.

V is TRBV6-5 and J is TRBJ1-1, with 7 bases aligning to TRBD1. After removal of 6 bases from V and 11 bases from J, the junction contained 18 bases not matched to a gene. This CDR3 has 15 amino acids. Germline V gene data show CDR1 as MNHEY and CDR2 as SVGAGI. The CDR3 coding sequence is TGTGCCAGCAGGCTCTCTCCGGGACAGCCGGTGGAGGCTTTCTTT. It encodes CASRLSPGQPVEAFF.

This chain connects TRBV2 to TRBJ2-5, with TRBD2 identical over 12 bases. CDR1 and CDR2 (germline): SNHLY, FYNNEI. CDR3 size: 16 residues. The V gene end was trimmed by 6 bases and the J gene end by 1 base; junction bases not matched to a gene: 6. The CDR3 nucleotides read TGTGCCAGCAGCCCCGCGACTAGCGGGAGCCAAGAGACCCAGTACTTC. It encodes CASSPATSGSQETQYF.